Described below is a single T cell receptor (beta chain) sequence and its context. Generated by immunoSEQ multiplex PCR, the TCRdb table keeps only in-frame clones and is missing some. The data contain about 3,700 clones, about 70% of them seen just once; the ten biggest clones take up more than 20%. These data come from a study of T cell repertoires in ileal Crohn's disease. Documented time point: neoterminal ileum biopsy at postoperative endoscopy, about 6 months after surgery. The CDR3 is made up of 14 amino acids. Germline V gene data show CDR1 as SGHNT and CDR2 as YENEEA. V gave up 5 bases and J gave up 7 bases, with 15 bases separating them.

This rearrangement joins TRBV11-3 to TRBJ2-1, with D possibly being TRBD2 (6 bases). The receptor was derived from an adult with Crohn's disease. The material sequenced was ileal tissue. This CDR3 is CASSRPGLLNEQFF. The CDR3 DNA follows: TGTGCCAGCAGCCGACCGGGACTTTTAAATGAGCAGTTCTTC.